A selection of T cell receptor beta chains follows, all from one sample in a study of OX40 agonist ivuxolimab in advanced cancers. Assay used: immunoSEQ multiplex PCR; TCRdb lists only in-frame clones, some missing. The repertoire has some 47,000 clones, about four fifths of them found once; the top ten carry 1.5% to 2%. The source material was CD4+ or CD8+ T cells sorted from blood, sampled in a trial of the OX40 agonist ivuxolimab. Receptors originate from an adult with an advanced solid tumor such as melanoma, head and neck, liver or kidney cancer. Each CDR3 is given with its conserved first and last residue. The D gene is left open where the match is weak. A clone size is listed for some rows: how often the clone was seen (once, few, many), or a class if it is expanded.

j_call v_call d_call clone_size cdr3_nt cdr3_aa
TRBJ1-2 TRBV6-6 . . TGTGCCAGCAGTCCCCTAGGTCTGGGCTATGGCTACACCTTC CASSPLGLGYGYTF
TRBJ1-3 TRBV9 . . TGTGCCAGCAGCGTAGGGTCTTCAGCGAGGGACACCATATATTTT CASSVGSSARDTIYF
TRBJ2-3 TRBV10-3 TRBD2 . TGTGCCCGTAGCGGGGGTCTAGGGGATACGCAGTATTTT CARSGGLGDTQYF
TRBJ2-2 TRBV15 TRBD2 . TGTGCCACCAGCAGAGATCGACTAGCGGGAGTTGGCACCGGGGAGCTGTTTTTT CATSRDRLAGVGTGELFF
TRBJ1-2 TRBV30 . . TGTGCCTGGAGTGGGCAGACTAACTATGGCTACACCTTC CAWSGQTNYGYTF
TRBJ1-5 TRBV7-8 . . TGTGCCAGCAGCTCCTTTGACCGGGGGCCCCAGCATTTT CASSSFDRGPQHF
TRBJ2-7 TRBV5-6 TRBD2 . TGTGCCAGCAGCCCTAGCGGGAGGGCCTTGTACGAGCAGTACTTC CASSPSGRALYEQYF
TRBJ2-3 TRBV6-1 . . TGTGCCAGCAGTGAAGTGGGACAGGGACTAGCAGATACGCAGTATTTT CASSEVGQGLADTQYF
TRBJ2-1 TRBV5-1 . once TGCGCCAGCAGCTTGAGACAGTATGAGCAGTTCTTC CASSLRQYEQFF
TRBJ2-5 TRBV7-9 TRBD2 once TGTGCCAGCAGCTCGGGGGGGTACCAAGAGACCCAGTACTTC CASSSGGYQETQYF
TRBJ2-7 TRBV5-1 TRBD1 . TGCGCCAGCAGCAACGGCAACAGGGGCGAGCAGTACTTC CASSNGNRGEQYF
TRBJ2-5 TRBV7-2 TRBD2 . TGTGCCAGCAGCCGGCGGACTAGCGGGGGGGCAGAGACCCAGTACTTC CASSRRTSGGAETQYF
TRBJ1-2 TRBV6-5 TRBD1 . TGTGCCAGCAGTTCCGGACAGGGGATGCACTATGGCTACACCTTC CASSSGQGMHYGYTF
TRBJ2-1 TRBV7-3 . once TGTGCCAGCAGCTCCTCGGCTGGGCATGAGCAGTTCTTC CASSSSAGHEQFF
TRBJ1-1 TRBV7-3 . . TGTGCCAGCAGCTTAGTGGCTGAGAACACTGAAGCTTTCTTT CASSLVAENTEAFF
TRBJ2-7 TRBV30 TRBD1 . TGTGCCTGTCAGGGGGCCGACGAGCAGTACTTC CACQGADEQYF
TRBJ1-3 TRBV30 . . TGTGCCTGGTTAGACGGGTCTGGAAACACCATATATTTT CAWLDGSGNTIYF
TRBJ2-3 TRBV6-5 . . TGTGCCAGCAACTGGGACTCCCGCACAGATACGCAGTATTTT CASNWDSRTDTQYF
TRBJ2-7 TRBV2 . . TGTGCCAGCAGTGCCAGGCCAAATTCCTACGAGCAGTACTTC CASSARPNSYEQYF
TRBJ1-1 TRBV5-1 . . TGCGCCAGCAGCTCCCGGGCGCGCGCGGAGGAAGCTTTCTTT CASSSRARAEEAFF
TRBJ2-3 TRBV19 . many TGTGCCAGTAGTCGCCAGGGAGGTCCAGATACGCAGTATTTT CASSRQGGPDTQYF
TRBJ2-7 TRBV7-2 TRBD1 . TGTGCCAGCAGCTTATTCGGGACAGGGGTCTACGAGCAGTACTTC CASSLFGTGVYEQYF
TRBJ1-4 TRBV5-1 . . TGCGCCAGCAGCTTGGCCGTTCAGGGGAGAGCAACTAATGAAAAACTGTTTTTT CASSLAVQGRATNEKLFF
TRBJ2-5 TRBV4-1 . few TGCGCCAGCAGCCAAGATAGGCTAGTTCTAGAGACCCAGTACTTC CASSQDRLVLETQYF
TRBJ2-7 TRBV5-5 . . TGTGCCAGCAGCCAATGGACGGGGGAGAACGAGCAGTACTTC CASSQWTGENEQYF
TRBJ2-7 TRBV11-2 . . TGTGCCAGCAGCTTGAGACAGGTGGAAGGGCCTAAGTACGAGCAGTACTTC CASSLRQVEGPKYEQYF
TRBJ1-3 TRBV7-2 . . TGTGCCAGCAGCCACCCCCCTCGCCCTGGAAACACCATATATTTT CASSHPPRPGNTIYF
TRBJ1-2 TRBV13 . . TGTGCCAGCAGCCAGGGTCGCTATGGCTACACCTTC CASSQGRYGYTF
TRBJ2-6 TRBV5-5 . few TGTGCCAGCAGTTCCTCTCTCATGGGGGCCAACGTCCTGACTTTC CASSSSLMGANVLTF
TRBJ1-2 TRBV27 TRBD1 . TGTGCCAGCAGTTTCTCGGGACAGGGATATGGCTACACCTTC CASSFSGQGYGYTF
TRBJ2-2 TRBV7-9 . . TGTGCCAGCAGCTGGGGCGATGCGAACACCGGGGAGCTGTTTTTT CASSWGDANTGELFF
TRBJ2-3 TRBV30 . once TGTGCCTGGAGTGTACAGGGCTTTACGCAGTATTTT CAWSVQGFTQYF
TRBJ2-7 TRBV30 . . TGTGCCTGGAGTGGGCGGGGGCTATACGAGCAGTACTTC CAWSGRGLYEQYF
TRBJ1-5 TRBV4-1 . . TGCGCCAGCAGCCAAACACTACAGGGAAATAGCAATCAGCCCCAGCATTTT CASSQTLQGNSNQPQHF
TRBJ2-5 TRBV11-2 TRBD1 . TGTGCCAGCAGACCAACCGGGACAGGGACCATTCAGACCCAGTACTTC CASRPTGTGTIQTQYF
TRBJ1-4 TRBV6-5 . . TGTGCCAGCAGTGGGGGGTCCGATGAAAAACTGTTTTTT CASSGGSDEKLFF